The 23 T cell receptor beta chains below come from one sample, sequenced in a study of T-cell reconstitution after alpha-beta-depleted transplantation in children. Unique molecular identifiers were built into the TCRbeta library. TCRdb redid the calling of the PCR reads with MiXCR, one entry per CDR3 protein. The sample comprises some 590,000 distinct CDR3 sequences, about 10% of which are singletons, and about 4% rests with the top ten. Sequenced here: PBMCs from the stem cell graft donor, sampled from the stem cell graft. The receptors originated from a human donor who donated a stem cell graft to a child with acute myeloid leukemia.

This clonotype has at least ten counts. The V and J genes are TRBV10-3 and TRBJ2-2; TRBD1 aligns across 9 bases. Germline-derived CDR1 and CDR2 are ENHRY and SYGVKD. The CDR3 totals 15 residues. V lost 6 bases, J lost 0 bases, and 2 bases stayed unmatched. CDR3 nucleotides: TGTGCCATCAGCCGGGACAGGGCGAACACCGGGGAGCTGTTTTTT. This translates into CAISRDRANTGELFF.

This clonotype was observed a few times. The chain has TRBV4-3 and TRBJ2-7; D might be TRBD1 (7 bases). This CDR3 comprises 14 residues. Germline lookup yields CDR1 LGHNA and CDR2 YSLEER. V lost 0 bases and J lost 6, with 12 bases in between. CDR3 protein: CASSQEEGAGEQYF. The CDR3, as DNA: TGCGCCAGCAGCCAAGAGGAGGGGGCGGGCGAGCAGTACTTC.

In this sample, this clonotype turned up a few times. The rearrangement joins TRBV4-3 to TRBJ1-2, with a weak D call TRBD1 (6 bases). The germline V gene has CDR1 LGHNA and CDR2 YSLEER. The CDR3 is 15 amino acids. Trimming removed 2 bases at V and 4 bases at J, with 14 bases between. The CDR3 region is CASSQSRQAIYGYTF. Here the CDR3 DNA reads TGCGCCAGCAGCCAATCCCGACAGGCTATCTATGGCTACACCTTC.

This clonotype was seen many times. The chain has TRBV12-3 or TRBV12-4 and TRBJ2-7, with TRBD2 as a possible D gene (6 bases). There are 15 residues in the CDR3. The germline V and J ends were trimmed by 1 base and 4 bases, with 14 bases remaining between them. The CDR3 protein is CASSLGDLSLYEQYF. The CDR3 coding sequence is TGTGCCAGCAGTTTAGGGGACTTAAGTCTATACGAGCAGTACTTC.

CDR3 sequence reads: CASSSQPTAYNEQFF. The CDR3 DNA reads as TGTGCCAGCAGTTCCCAGCCGACGGCCTACAATGAGCAGTTCTTC. The chain uses TRBV12-3 or TRBV12-4 and TRBJ2-1; D is undetermined. CDR3 length equals 15 residues. Trimming pared 4 bases from V and 2 bases from J, leaving 12 bases between.

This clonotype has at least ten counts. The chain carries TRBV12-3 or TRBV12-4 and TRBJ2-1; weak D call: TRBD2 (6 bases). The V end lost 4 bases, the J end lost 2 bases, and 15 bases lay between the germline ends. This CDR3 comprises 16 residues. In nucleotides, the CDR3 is TGTGCCAGCAGTTCCGACCCGGGACTCCCCTACAATGAGCAGTTCTTC. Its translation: CASSSDPGLPYNEQFF.

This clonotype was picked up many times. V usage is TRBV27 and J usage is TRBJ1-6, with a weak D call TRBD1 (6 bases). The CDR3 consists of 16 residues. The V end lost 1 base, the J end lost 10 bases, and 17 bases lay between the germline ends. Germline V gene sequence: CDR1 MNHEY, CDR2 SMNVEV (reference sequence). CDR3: CASSLYSGGSPSPLHF. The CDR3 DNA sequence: TGTGCCAGCAGTTTATATTCGGGGGGCAGCCCATCACCCCTCCACTTT.

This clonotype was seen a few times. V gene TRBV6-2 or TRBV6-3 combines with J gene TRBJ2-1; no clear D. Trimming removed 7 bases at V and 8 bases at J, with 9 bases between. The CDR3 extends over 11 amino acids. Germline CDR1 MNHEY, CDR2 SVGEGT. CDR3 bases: TGTGCCAGCACCGACTCCCATGAGCAGTTCTTC. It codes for CASTDSHEQFF.

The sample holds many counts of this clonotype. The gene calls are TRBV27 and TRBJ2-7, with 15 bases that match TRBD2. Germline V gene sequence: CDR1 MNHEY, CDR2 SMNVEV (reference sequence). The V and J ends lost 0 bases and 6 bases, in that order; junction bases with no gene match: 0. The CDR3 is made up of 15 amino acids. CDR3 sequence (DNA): TGTGCCAGCAGTTTATCGGGACTAGCGGGAGGCGAGCAGTACTTC. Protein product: CASSLSGLAGGEQYF.

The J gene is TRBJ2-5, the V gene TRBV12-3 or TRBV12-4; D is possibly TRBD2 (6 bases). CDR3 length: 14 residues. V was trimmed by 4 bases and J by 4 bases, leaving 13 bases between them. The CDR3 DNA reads TGTGCCAGCAGTTCGGCACTAGCCGCAGAGACCCAGTACTTC. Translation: CASSSALAAETQYF.

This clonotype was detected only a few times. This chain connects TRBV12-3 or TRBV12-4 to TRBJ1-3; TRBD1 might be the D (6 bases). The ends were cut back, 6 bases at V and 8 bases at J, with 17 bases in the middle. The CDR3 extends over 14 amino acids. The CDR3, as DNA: TGTGCCAGCAGGGCGACAGGTTATAGGGACACCATATATTTT. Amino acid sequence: CASRATGYRDTIYF.

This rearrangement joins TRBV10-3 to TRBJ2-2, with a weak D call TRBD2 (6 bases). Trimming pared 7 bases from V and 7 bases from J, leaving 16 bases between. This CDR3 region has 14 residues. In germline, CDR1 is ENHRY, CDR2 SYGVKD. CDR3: CAIKAPGEVGELFF. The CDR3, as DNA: TGTGCCATCAAGGCCCCGGGGGAGGTCGGGGAGCTGTTTTTT.

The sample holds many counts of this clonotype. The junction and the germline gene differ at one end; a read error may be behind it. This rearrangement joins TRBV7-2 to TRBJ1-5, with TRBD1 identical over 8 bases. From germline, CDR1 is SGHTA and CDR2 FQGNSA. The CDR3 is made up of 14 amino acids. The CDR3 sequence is CASSLDRGNQPQHF. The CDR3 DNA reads TGCGCCAGCAGCTTGGACAGGGGCAATCAGCCCCAGCATTTT.

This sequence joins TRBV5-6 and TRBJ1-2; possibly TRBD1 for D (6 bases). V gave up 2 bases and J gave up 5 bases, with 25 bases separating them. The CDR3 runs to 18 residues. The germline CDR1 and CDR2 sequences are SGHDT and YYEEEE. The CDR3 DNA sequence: TGTGCCAGCAGCTTCACGCCGGGACACTCGAACCCTCCTTATGGCTACACCTTC. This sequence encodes CASSFTPGHSNPPYGYTF.

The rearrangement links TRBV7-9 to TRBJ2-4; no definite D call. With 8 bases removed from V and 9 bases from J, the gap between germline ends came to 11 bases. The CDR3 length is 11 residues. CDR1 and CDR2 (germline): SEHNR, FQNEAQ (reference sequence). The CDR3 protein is CASLVRTIQYF. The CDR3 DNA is TGTGCCAGCCTTGTAAGGACCATTCAGTACTTC. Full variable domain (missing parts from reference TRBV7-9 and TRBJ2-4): DTGVSQNPRHKITKRGQNVTFRCDPISEHNRLYWYRQTLGQGPEFLTYFQNEAQLEKSRLLSDRFSAERPKGSFSTLEIQRTEQGDSAMYLCASLVRTIQYFGAGTRLSVL.

The CDR3 loop reads CASCREPSYNEQFF. The CDR3 bases are TGCGCCAGCTGCAGGGAACCCTCCTACAATGAGCAGTTCTTC. The chain combines TRBV5-1 with TRBJ2-1; a possible D gene is TRBD1 (5 bases). V lost 7 bases and J 0 bases, leaving 11 bases between the germline ends. This CDR3 is built from 14 residues. Germline lookup yields CDR1 SGHRS and CDR2 YFSETQ. The complete variable domain, with remaining parts taken from reference TRBV5-1 and TRBJ2-1, reads KAGVTQTPRYLIKTRGQQVTLSCSPISGHRSVSWYQQTPGQGLQFLFEYFSETQRNKGNFPGRFSGRQFSNSRSEMNVSTLELGDSALYLCASCREPSYNEQFFGPGTRLTVL.

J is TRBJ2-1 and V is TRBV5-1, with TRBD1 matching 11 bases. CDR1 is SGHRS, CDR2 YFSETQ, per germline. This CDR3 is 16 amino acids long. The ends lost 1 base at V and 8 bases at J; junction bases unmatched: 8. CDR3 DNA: TGCGCCAGCAGCTTGAGGACAGGGGGCGGGGGAGATGAGCAGTTCTTC. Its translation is CASSLRTGGGGDEQFF.

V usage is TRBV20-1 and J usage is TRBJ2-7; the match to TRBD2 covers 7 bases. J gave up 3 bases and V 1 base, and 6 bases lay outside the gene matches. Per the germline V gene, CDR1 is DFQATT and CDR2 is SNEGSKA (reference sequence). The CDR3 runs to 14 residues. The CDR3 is CSARVASGHYEQYF. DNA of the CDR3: TGCAGTGCTAGAGTGGCTAGCGGCCACTACGAGCAGTACTTC.

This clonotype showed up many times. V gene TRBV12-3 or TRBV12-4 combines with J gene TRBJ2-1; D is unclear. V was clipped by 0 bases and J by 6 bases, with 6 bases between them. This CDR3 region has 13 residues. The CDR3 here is CASSLAGTNEQFF. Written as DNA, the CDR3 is TGTGCCAGCAGTTTAGCAGGTACCAATGAGCAGTTCTTC.

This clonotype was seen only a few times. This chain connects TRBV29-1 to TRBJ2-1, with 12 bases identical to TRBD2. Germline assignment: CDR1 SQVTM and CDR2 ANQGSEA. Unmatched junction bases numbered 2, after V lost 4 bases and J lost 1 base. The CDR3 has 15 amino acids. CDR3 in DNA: TGCAGCGTTGTGACTAGCGGGAGATCCTACAATGAGCAGTTCTTC. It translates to CSVVTSGRSYNEQFF.

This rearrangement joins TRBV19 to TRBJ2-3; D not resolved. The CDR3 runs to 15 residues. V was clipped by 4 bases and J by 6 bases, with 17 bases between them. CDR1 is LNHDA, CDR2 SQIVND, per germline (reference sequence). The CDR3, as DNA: TGTGCCAGTAGTACACTAAGCTGGACGTACGATACGCAGTATTTT. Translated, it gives CASSTLSWTYDTQYF.

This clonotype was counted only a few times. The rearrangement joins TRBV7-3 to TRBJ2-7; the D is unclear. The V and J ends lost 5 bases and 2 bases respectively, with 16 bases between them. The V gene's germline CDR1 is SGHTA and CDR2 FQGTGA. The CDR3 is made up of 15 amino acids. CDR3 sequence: CASSPQRRPPYEQYF. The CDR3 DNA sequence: TGTGCCAGCAGCCCCCAGCGACGCCCTCCCTACGAGCAGTACTTC.

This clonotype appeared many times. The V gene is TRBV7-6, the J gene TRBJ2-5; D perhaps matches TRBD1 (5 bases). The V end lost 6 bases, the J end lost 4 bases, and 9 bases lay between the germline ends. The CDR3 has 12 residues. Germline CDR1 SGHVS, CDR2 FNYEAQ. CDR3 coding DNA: TGTGCCAGCAGAGGGGAAGGAGAGACCCAGTACTTC. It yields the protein CASRGEGETQYF.